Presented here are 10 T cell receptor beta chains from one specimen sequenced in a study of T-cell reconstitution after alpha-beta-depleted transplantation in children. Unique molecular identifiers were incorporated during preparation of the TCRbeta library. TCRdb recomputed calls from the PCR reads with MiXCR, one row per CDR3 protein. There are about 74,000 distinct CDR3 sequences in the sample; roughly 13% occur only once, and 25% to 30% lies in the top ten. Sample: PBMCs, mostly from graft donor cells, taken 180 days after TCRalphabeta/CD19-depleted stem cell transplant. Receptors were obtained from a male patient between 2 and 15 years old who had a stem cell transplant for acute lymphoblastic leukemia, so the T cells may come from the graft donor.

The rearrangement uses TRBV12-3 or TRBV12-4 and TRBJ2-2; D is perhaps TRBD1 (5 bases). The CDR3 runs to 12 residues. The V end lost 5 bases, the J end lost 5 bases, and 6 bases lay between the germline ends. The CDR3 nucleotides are TGTGCCAGCAGTCGGACAACCGGGGAGCTGTTTTTT. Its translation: CASSRTTGELFF.

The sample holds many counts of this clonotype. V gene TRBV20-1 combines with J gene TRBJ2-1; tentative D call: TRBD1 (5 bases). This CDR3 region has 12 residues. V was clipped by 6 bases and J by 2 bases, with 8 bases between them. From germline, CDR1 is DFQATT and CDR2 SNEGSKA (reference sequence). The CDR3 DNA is TGCAGTGCGTTGACAGCCTACAATGAGCAGTTCTTC. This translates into CSALTAYNEQFF.

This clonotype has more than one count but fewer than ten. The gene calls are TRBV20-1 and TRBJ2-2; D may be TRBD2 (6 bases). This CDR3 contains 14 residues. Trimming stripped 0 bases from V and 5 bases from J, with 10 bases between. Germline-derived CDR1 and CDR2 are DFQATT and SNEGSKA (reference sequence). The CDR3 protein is CSAREGGRTGELFF. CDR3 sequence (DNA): TGCAGTGCTAGAGAAGGAGGGCGAACCGGGGAGCTGTTTTTT.

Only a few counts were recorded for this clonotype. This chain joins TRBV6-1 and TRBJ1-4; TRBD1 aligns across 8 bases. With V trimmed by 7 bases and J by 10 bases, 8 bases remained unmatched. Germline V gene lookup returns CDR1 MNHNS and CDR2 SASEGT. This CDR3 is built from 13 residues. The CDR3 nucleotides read TGTGCCAGCACGAGACAGGGGTGGGGAAAACTGTTTTTT. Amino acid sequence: CASTRQGWGKLFF.

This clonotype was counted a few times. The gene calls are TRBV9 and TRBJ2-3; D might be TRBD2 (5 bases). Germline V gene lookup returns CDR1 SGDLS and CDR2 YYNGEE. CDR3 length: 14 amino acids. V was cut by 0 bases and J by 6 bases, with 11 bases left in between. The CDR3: CASSVGTSGDTQYF. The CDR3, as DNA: TGTGCCAGCAGCGTAGGGACCTCGGGGGATACGCAGTATTTT.

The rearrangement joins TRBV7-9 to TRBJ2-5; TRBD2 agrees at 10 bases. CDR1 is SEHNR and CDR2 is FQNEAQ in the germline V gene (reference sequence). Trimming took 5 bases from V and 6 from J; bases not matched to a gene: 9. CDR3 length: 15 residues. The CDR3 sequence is CASSLPSGSVQTQYF. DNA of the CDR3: TGTGCCAGCAGCCTTCCTAGCGGGAGTGTACAGACCCAGTACTTC.

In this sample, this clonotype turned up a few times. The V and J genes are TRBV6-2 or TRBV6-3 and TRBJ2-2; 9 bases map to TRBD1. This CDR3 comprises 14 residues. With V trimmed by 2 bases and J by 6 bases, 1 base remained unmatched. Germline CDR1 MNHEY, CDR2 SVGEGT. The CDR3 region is CASSYRQGAGELFF. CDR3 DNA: TGTGCCAGCAGTTACCGACAGGGGGCCGGGGAGCTGTTTTTT.

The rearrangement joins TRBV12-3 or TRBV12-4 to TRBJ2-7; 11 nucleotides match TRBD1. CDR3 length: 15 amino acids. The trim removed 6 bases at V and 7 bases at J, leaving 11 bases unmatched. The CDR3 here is CASRSLPGQGGEQYF. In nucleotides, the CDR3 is TGTGCCAGCAGATCCCTCCCGGGACAGGGGGGGGAGCAGTACTTC.

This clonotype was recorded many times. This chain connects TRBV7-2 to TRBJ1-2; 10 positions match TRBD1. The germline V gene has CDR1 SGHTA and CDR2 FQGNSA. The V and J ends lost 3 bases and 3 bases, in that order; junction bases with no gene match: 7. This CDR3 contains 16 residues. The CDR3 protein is CASSFHRDRGDYGYTF. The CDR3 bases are TGTGCCAGCAGCTTCCACCGGGACAGGGGCGACTATGGCTACACCTTC.

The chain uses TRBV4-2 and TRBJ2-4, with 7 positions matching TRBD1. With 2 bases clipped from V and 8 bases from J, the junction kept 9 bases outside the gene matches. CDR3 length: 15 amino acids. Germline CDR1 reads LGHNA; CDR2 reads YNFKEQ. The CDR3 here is CASSQLDRQGDIQYF. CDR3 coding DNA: TGTGCCAGCAGCCAACTGGACAGGCAAGGTGACATTCAGTACTTC.